The rows below give T cell receptor beta chains drawn from one sample of a study of T-cell reconstitution after alpha-beta-depleted transplantation in children. TCRdb independently ran MiXCR on the PCR reads; one entry per CDR3 protein. The sample gives around 680,000 distinct CDR3 sequences, 16% of which show up once; 0.8% to 1.1% is in the top ten. The specimen was PBMCs from the stem cell graft donor, collected from the stem cell graft. The receptors originated from a human donor who donated a stem cell graft to a child with acute myeloid leukemia. Each CDR3 is given with its conserved first and last residue. The D gene is left open where the match is weak. Size is omitted from some rows. Given values are once, few, many or a class for expanded clones.

v_call	j_call	clone_size	cdr3_length	d_call	cdr3_nt	cdr3_aa
TRBV5-6	TRBJ2-5	NA	14	NA	TGTGCCAGCAGCGGTCGGAGAGGGCAAGAGACCCAGTACTTC	CASSGRRGQETQYF
TRBV4-2	TRBJ1-1	many	12	NA	TGTGCCAGCAGCCCCTTAGGTGGGGAAGCTTTCTTT	CASSPLGGEAFF
TRBV29-1	TRBJ1-5	NA	12	NA	TGCAGCGTTGTTGTGGGTGATCAGCCCCAGCATTTT	CSVVVGDQPQHF
TRBV15	TRBJ1-5	few	16	NA	TGTGCCACCAGCAGAGATCTGGGGGCAGGGAATCAGCCCCAGCATTTT	CATSRDLGAGNQPQHF
TRBV5-5	TRBJ2-6	many	15	NA	TGTGCCAGCAGCACGAACAGGGACGGGGCCAACGTCCTGACTTTC	CASSTNRDGANVLTF
TRBV6-5	TRBJ2-3	many	17	TRBD2	TGTGCCAGCAGTTACTCGATTAGCGGGGGGGCCACAGATACGCAGTATTTT	CASSYSISGGATDTQYF
TRBV15	TRBJ2-2	NA	15	NA	TGTGCCACCAGCAGAGATGTCGGGCAGCGAGGGGAGCTGTTTTTT	CATSRDVGQRGELFF
TRBV20-1	TRBJ2-5	many	13	NA	TGCAGTGCTCCTCGACTGCCTCAAGAGACCCAGTACTTC	CSAPRLPQETQYF
TRBV7-2	TRBJ1-1	many	13	NA	TGTGCCAGCAGTAGGACCCGGGACACTGAAGCTTTCTTT	CASSRTRDTEAFF
TRBV7-9	TRBJ1-2	many	15	NA	TGTGCCAGCAGCTCGGGCGGCACAGGCAACTATGGCTACACCTTC	CASSSGGTGNYGYTF
TRBV5-1	TRBJ1-1	NA	13	TRBD1	TGCGCCAGCAGCAAGGGACAGCCCACTGAAGCTTTCTTT	CASSKGQPTEAFF
TRBV12-3/TRBV12-4	TRBJ2-5	NA	17	TRBD1	TGTGCCAGCAGGACCGGGGATTTCCAGGGGGTACGAGAGACCCAGTACTTC	CASRTGDFQGVRETQYF
TRBV5-1	TRBJ2-1	few	14	TRBD1	TGCGCCAGCAGCGCCGGGACAGGGAGGGATGAGCAGTTCTTC	CASSAGTGRDEQFF
TRBV7-2	TRBJ2-7	few	16	TRBD2	TGTGCCAGCAGCTTAGGCTCGCGGGGGAGCTCCTACGAGCAGTACTTC	CASSLGSRGSSYEQYF
TRBV6-5	TRBJ1-1	few	14	NA	TGTGCCAGCAGTTACGAAGTGCGAAGGCCCCAGGCTTTCTTT	CASSYEVRRPQAFF
TRBV20-1	TRBJ1-5	many	12	NA	TGCAGTGCTAGCAGGGAAAATCAGCCCCAGCATTTT	CSASRENQPQHF
TRBV19	TRBJ2-2	NA	14	NA	TGTGCCAGTAGTATTGAAGGTGACACCGGGGAGCTGTTTTTT	CASSIEGDTGELFF
TRBV24-1	TRBJ2-2	NA	13	NA	TGTGCCACACAGGTGGATCACACCGGGGAGCTGTTTTTT	CATQVDHTGELFF
TRBV12-3/TRBV12-4	TRBJ2-2	many	14	TRBD1	TGTGCCAGCAGCCGACAGGGGAACACCGGGGAGCTGTTTTTT	CASSRQGNTGELFF
TRBV12-3/TRBV12-4	TRBJ2-7	NA	14	NA	TGTGCCAGCAGTCAAGGACGGTACTCCTACGAGCAGTACTTC	CASSQGRYSYEQYF
TRBV5-1	TRBJ1-1	many	15	TRBD1	TGCGCCAGCAGAGTGGGACAGGTGGTGAACACTGAAGCTTTCTTT	CASRVGQVVNTEAFF
TRBV29-1	TRBJ2-1	NA	16	TRBD1	TGCAGCGTTGAAGATCCCGGACAGGGTACCTACAATGAGCAGTTCTTC	CSVEDPGQGTYNEQFF
TRBV6-5	TRBJ1-5	NA	14	NA	TGTGCCAGCAGTTCTGAGGGCTTCGGGCAGCCCCAGCATTTT	CASSSEGFGQPQHF
TRBV13	TRBJ2-3	few	16	TRBD1	TGTGCCAGCAGCGGTCGGGACAGGGAGGGCACAGATACGCAGTATTTT	CASSGRDREGTDTQYF
TRBV20-1	TRBJ1-5	many	13	NA	TGCAGTGCTAGAGAGGGGACTAATCAGCCCCAGCATTTT	CSAREGTNQPQHF
TRBV5-1	TRBJ1-1	NA	15	NA	TGCGCCAGCAGCCCGGCCGGGGGAGCCCTCACTGAAGCTTTCTTT	CASSPAGGALTEAFF
TRBV24-1	TRBJ2-3	NA	14	TRBD1	TGTGCCACCAGTGACGCGAATGGACAGGGAGTCCAGTATTTT	CATSDANGQGVQYF
TRBV7-9	TRBJ1-1	NA	13	NA	TGTGCCAGCACCACCACAGGGAGAACTGAAGCTTTCTTT	CASTTTGRTEAFF
TRBV7-9	TRBJ2-3	NA	16	TRBD1	TGTGCCAGCAGCCCCGGACAGGGAGGCCCCACAGATACGCAGTATTTT	CASSPGQGGPTDTQYF
TRBV25-1	TRBJ2-7	few	13	NA	TGTGCCAGCAGCCGCGCCGCCTCCTACGAGCAGTACTTC	CASSRAASYEQYF
TRBV5-6	TRBJ2-3	few	19	TRBD1	TGTGCCAGCAGCTTGTTTGTGGGACAGACATTTTTTAGCACAGATACGCAGTATTTT	CASSLFVGQTFFSTDTQYF
TRBV25-1	TRBJ1-2	many	11	NA	TGTGCCAGCAGTGAATATGGGGGCTACACCTTC	CASSEYGGYTF
TRBV7-2	TRBJ2-7	many	13	NA	TGTGCCAGCAGCTCCGGACAGATCTACGAGCAGTACTTC	CASSSGQIYEQYF
TRBV28	TRBJ2-7	NA	16	NA	TGTGCCAGCAGTTTGGCGGCAGAAAGGATATCCTACGAGCAGTACTTC	CASSLAAERISYEQYF
TRBV6-5	TRBJ2-1	few	12	NA	TGTGCCAGCAGTCCTCCCGACAATGAGCAGTTCTTC	CASSPPDNEQFF
TRBV29-1	TRBJ1-1	many	15	TRBD1	TGCAGCGTGGGGGGACAGGGGGCGCCGAACACTGAAGCTTTCTTT	CSVGGQGAPNTEAFF
TRBV12-3/TRBV12-4	TRBJ2-5	many	11	NA	TGTGCCAGCCTAAGGGTCGGGACCCAGTACTTC	CASLRVGTQYF
TRBV5-6	TRBJ2-1	many	16	TRBD1	TGTGCCAGCAGCGGGGGGACAGGGGGCATTTCCAATGAGCAGTTCTTC	CASSGGTGGISNEQFF
TRBV9	TRBJ2-2	NA	16	NA	TGTGCCAGCAGCGATTCGATTGAGGGGGACACCGGGGAGCTGTTTTTT	CASSDSIEGDTGELFF
TRBV7-9	TRBJ2-7	NA	12	TRBD1	TGTGCCAGCGGGGGACAGCTCTACGAGCAGTACTTC	CASGGQLYEQYF
TRBV7-2	TRBJ1-1	NA	15	NA	TGTGCCAGCAGCCCCTCAACAGGTATGAACTCTGAAGCTTTCTTT	CASSPSTGMNSEAFF
TRBV30	TRBJ2-7	NA	11	NA	TGTGCCTGGGATTTCGGGCCCGAGCAGTACTTC	CAWDFGPEQYF
TRBV7-9	TRBJ1-1	few	13	TRBD1	TGTGCCAGCAGCTTACCGGGACAGCTTGAAGCTTTCTTT	CASSLPGQLEAFF
TRBV4-3	TRBJ1-2	few	15	TRBD1	TGCGCCAGCAGCCAAGGGTACAGGGGGCAAATTGGCTACACCTTC	CASSQGYRGQIGYTF
TRBV12-3/TRBV12-4	TRBJ1-4	NA	17	NA	TGTGCCAGCAGTTTTTATCGAAGTGTTTCAACTAATGAAAAACTGTTTTTT	CASSFYRSVSTNEKLFF
TRBV4-3	TRBJ1-2	NA	16	TRBD1	TGCGCCAGCAGCCAAGATCCTGGGGGACAGGCTTATGGCTACACCTTC	CASSQDPGGQAYGYTF
TRBV7-3	TRBJ2-3	many	14	NA	TGTGCCAGCAGCCCTAGGTTCGCGGCAGATACGCAGTATTTT	CASSPRFAADTQYF
TRBV5-1	TRBJ2-1	NA	15	NA	TGCGCCAGCAGCACCGACGTCAGCTCCTACAATGAGCAGTTCTTC	CASSTDVSSYNEQFF
TRBV20-1	TRBJ1-2	many	12	NA	TGCAGTGCTCCTCATAGGTACTATGGCTACACCTTC	CSAPHRYYGYTF
TRBV20-1	TRBJ2-3	many	15	NA	TGCAGTGCTAGACGATGGGGGGAGGGCACAGATACGCAGTATTTT	CSARRWGEGTDTQYF
TRBV5-1	TRBJ1-5	few	15	NA	TGCGCCAGCAGCTTGGCCGTCGACCCTCCTCAGCCCCAGCATTTT	CASSLAVDPPQPQHF
TRBV7-2	TRBJ1-3	few	13	NA	TGTGCCAGCAGCTTAGGGCCCCGGGACACCATATATTTT	CASSLGPRDTIYF